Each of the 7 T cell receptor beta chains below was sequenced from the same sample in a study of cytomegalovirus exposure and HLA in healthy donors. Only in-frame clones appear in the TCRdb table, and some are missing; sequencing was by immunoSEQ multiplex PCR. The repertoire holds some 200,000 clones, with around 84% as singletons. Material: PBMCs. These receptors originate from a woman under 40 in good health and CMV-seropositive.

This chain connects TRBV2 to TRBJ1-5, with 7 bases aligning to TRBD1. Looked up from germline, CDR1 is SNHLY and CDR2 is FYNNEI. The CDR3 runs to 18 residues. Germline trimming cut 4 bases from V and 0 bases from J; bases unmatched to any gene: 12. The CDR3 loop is CASSGGGGGGYSNQPQHF. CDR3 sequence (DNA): TGTGCCAGCAGTGGGGGCGGCGGAGGGGGCTATAGCAATCAGCCCCAGCATTTT.

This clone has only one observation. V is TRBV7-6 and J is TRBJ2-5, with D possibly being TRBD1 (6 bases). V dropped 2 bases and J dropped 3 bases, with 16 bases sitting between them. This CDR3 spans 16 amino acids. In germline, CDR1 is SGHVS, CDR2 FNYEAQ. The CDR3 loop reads CASSLIGGSGEETQYF. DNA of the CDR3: TGTGCCAGCAGCTTAATTGGTGGGTCAGGGGAAGAGACCCAGTACTTC.

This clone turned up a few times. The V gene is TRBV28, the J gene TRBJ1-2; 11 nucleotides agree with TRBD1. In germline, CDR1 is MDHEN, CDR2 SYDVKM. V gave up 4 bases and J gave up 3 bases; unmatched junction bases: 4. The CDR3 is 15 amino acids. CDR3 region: CASSSGTGGDYGYTF. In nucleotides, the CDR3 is TGTGCCAGCAGTTCCGGGACAGGGGGTGACTATGGCTACACCTTC.

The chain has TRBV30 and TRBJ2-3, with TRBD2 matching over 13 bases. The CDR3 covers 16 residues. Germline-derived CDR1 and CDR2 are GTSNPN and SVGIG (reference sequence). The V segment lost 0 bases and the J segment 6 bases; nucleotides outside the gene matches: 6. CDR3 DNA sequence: TGTGCCTGGAGTGTAGGACTAGCGGGAGTTGTGGATACGCAGTATTTT. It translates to CAWSVGLAGVVDTQYF.

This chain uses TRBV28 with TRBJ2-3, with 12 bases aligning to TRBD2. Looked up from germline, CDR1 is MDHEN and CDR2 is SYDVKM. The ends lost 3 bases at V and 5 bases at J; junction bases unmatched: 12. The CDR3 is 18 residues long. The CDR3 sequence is CASSFLPRLAGDRDTQYF. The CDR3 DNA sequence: TGTGCCAGCAGTTTCCTGCCCCGACTAGCGGGAGATAGAGATACGCAGTATTTT.

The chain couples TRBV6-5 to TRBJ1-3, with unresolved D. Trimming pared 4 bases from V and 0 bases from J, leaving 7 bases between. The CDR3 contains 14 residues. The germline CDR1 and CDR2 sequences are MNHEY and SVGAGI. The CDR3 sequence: CASSLFSSGNTIYF. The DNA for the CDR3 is TGTGCCAGCAGTTTATTTAGCTCTGGAAACACCATATATTTT.

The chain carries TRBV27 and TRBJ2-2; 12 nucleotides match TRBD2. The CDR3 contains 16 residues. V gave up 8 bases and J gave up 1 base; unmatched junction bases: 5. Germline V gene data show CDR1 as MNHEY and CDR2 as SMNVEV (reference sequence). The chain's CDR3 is CASGTSGWRNTGELFF. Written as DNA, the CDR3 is TGTGCCAGCGGGACTAGCGGGTGGAGGAACACCGGGGAGCTGTTTTTT.